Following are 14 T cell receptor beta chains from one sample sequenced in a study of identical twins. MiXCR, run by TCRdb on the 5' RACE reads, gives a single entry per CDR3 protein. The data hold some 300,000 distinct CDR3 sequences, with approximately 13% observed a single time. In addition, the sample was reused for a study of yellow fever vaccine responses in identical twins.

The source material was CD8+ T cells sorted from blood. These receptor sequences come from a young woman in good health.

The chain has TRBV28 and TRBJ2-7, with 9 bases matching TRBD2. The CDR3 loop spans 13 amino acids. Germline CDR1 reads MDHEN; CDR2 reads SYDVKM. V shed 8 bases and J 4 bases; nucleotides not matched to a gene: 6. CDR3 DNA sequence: TGTGCCAGCGCGGGGGGGGACAGTTACGAGCAGTACGTC. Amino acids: CASAGGDSYEQYV.

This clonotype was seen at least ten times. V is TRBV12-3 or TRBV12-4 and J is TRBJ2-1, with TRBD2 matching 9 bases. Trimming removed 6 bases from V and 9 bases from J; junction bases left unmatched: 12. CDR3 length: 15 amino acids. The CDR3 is CASSSWAGGGGEQFF. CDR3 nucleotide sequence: TGTGCCAGCAGCTCGTGGGCGGGAGGGGGCGGTGAGCAGTTCTTC.

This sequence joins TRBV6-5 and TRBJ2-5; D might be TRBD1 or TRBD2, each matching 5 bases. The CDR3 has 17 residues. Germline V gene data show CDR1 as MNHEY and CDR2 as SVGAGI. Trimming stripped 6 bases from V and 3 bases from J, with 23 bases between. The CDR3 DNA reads TGTGCCAGCAGCATACTCCGGGACCCAGGATCGAAAGAGACCCAGTACTTC. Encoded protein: CASSILRDPGSKETQYF.

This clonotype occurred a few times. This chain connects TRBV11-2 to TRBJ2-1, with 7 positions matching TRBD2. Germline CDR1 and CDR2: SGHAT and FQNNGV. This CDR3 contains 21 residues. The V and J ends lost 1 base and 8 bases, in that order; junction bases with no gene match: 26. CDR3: CASSLVPGSIRLGGLSDEQFF. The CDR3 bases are TGTGCCAGCAGCTTAGTTCCGGGATCAATCCGGCTGGGGGGGTTGAGCGATGAGCAGTTCTTC.

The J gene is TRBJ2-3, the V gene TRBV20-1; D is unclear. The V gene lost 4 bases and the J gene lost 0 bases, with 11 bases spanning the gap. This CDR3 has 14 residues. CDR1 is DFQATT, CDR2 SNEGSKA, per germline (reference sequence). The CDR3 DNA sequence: TGCAGTGCTATCCTACTGCCTAGCACAGATACGCAGTATTTT. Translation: CSAILLPSTDTQYF.

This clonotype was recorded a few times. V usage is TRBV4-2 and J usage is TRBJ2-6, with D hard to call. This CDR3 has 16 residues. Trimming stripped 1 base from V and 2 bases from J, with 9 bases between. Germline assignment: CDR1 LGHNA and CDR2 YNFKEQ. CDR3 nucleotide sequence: TGTGCCAGCAGCCAAGTTAAGGGAACTGGGGCCAACGTCCTGACTTTC. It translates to CASSQVKGTGANVLTF.

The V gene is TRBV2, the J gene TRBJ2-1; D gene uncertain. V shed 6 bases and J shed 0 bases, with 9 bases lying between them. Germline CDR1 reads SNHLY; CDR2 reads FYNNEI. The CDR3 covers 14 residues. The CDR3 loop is CASRQTSSYNEQFF. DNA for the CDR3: TGTGCCAGCAGGCAGACGAGCTCCTACAATGAGCAGTTCTTC.

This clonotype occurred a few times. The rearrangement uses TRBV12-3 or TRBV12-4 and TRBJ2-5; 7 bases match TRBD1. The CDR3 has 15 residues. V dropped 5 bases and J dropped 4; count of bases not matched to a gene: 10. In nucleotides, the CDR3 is TGTGCCAGCAGTACCACAGGGGTCCGCGCAGAGACCCAGTACTTC. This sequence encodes CASSTTGVRAETQYF.

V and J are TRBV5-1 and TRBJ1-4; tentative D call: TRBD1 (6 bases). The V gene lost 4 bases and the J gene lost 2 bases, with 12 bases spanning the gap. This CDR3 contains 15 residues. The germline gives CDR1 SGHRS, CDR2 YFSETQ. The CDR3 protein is CASSLGGGTNEKLFF. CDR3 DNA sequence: TGCGCCAGCAGCCTCGGAGGGGGTACTAATGAAAAACTGTTTTTT.

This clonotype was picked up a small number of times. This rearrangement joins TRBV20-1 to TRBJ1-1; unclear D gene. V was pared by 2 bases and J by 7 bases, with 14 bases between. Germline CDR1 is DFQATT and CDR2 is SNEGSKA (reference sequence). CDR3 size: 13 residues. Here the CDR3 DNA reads TGCAGTGCTAGACCCCTGAGAGAAGTTGAAGCTTTCTTT. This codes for CSARPLREVEAFF.

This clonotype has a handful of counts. The CDR3 coding sequence is TGTGCCAGCAGCCAAGAGGGGTCCAACTATGGCTACACCTTC. This gives the protein CASSQEGSNYGYTF. This rearrangement joins TRBV3-1 to TRBJ1-2; D not certain. CDR3 size: 14 residues. Germline V gene sequence: CDR1 LGHDT, CDR2 YNNKEL (reference sequence). V was trimmed by 0 bases and J by 2 bases, leaving 7 bases between them.

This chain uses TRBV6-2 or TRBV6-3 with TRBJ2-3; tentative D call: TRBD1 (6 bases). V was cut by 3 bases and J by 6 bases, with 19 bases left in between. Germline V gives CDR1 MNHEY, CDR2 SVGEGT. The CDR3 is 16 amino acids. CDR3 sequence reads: CASSYPQGSGEDTQYF. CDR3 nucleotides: TGTGCCAGCAGTTATCCACAGGGCTCTGGCGAGGATACGCAGTATTTT.

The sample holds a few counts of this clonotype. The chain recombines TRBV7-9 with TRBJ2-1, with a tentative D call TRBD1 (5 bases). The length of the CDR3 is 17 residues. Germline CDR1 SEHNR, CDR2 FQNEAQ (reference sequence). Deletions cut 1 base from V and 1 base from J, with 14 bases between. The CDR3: CASSLGTPRLSYNEQFF. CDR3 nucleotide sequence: TGTGCCAGCAGCTTAGGGACACCGAGGTTATCCTACAATGAGCAGTTCTTC.

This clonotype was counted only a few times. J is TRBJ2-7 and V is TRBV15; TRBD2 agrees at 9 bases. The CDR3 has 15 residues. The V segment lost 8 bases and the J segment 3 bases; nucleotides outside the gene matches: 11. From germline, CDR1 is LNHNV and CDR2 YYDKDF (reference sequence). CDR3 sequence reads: CATATVAGGIYEQYF. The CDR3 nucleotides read TGTGCCACCGCGACCGTGGCGGGAGGGATCTACGAGCAGTACTTC.